One sample yielded the 30 T cell receptor beta chains listed below, sequenced in a study of PD-L1 blockade in urothelial cancer. TCRdb keeps only in-frame clones here, not all; method: immunoSEQ multiplex PCR. The sample lists about 38,000 clones; 75% to 95% were seen once. The material was PBMCs, obtained around atezolizumab (anti-PD-L1) treatment. The receptors shown here come from a man between 65 and 80 years old with urothelial cancer.

This clone has more than one count but fewer than ten. The chain joins TRBV20-1 to TRBJ1-5; no clear D. CDR1 is DFQATT and CDR2 is SNEGSKA in the germline V gene (reference sequence). The CDR3 has 11 amino acids. With 5 bases removed from V and 4 bases from J, the gap between germline ends came to 6 bases. The CDR3 reads CSASLNQPQHF. The DNA for the CDR3 is TGCAGTGCTTCTCTAAATCAGCCCCAGCATTTT.

The gene calls are TRBV2 and TRBJ1-1, with D possibly TRBD1 on 6 matching bases. This CDR3 is built from 13 residues. Trimming shortened V by 11 bases and J by 4 bases, and 17 bases separated the two germline ends. The germline V gene has CDR1 SNHLY and CDR2 FYNNEI. This CDR3 reads CAGQTARPTEAFF. For the CDR3, the DNA is TGTGCCGGACAGACAGCCCGACCCACTGAAGCTTTCTTT.

The V and J genes are TRBV6-1 and TRBJ2-1, with 9 bases identical to TRBD1. Germline trimming cut 6 bases from V and 6 bases from J; bases unmatched to any gene: 3. CDR1 and CDR2 (germline): MNHNS, SASEGT. The CDR3 sequence is 13 residues long. The chain's CDR3 is CASRGQGSNEQFF. The CDR3 region has the DNA TGTGCCAGCAGAGGACAGGGGAGCAATGAGCAGTTCTTC.

The chain links TRBV21-1 to TRBJ1-1; the table's D call, TRBD1, has no DNA check behind it. TRBV21-1 is reported as a pseudogene. This CDR3 has 16 amino acids. CDR3 sequence (DNA): TGTGCCAGTATTTCCGGGACAGGGTACAAGAACACTGAAGCTTTCTTT. Its translation is CASISGTGYKNTEAFF.

The chain has TRBV7-3 and TRBJ1-6; maybe TRBD1 (6 bases). The germline gives CDR1 SGHTA, CDR2 FQGTGA. The CDR3 sequence is 13 residues long. The V end was cut by 3 bases, the J end by 10 bases, with 10 bases between. This CDR3 reads CASSFDRISPLHF. The CDR3 DNA sequence: TGTGCCAGCAGCTTCGACAGGATCTCACCCCTCCACTTT.

J is TRBJ1-5 and V is TRBV5-6; D gene uncertain. The V end was cut by 0 bases, the J end by 3 bases, with 10 bases between. From germline, CDR1 is SGHDT and CDR2 YYEEEE. This CDR3 is built from 15 residues. This CDR3 is CASSLGGGYNQPQHF. The DNA for the CDR3 is TGTGCCAGCAGCTTGGGAGGTGGATACAATCAGCCCCAGCATTTT.

The chain has TRBV27 and TRBJ2-7, with TRBD2 matching over 15 bases. Trimming removed 5 bases from V and 0 bases from J; junction bases left unmatched: 14. This CDR3 is 20 amino acids long. Germline CDR1 MNHEY, CDR2 SMNVEV (reference sequence). The CDR3 protein is CASSRIPGLAGGKSSYEQYF. The CDR3 bases are TGTGCCAGCAGTCGGATTCCGGGACTAGCGGGAGGCAAGAGCTCCTACGAGCAGTACTTC.

V gene TRBV28 combines with J gene TRBJ2-3; 15 bases map to TRBD2. The CDR3 consists of 16 residues. V gave up 0 bases and J gave up 5 bases; unmatched junction bases: 0. CDR1 and CDR2 (germline): MDHEN, SYDVKM. CDR3 DNA sequence: TGTGCCAGCAGTTTATGGGGACTAGCGGGAGGAGATACGCAGTATTTT. Translation: CASSLWGLAGGDTQYF.

This sequence joins TRBV6-5 and TRBJ1-3; D is undetermined. Looked up from germline, CDR1 is MNHEY and CDR2 is SVGAGI. The CDR3 length is 13 residues. V shed 4 bases and J shed 3 bases, with 7 bases lying between them. CDR3 region: CASSSTIGNTIYF. The CDR3 DNA reads TGTGCCAGCAGTTCCACTATTGGAAACACCATATATTTT.

The chain has TRBV2 and TRBJ2-3, with TRBD2 matching 8 bases. This CDR3 comprises 15 residues. V dropped 7 bases and J dropped 0; count of bases not matched to a gene: 6. Germline CDR1 is SNHLY and CDR2 is FYNNEI. The CDR3 coding sequence is TGTGCCAGCACCGCTAGCGGGTCTAGCACAGATACGCAGTATTTT. Encoded protein: CASTASGSSTDTQYF.

The CDR3 region has the DNA TGTGCCAGCAGCCCGACTAGCGTCGATGAGCAGTTCTTC. It encodes CASSPTSVDEQFF. The rearrangement joins TRBV7-3 to TRBJ2-1; the match to TRBD2 covers 8 bases. The V segment lost 5 bases and the J segment 8 bases; nucleotides outside the gene matches: 5. In germline, CDR1 is SGHTA, CDR2 FQGTGA. The CDR3 sequence is 13 residues long. Looking up the rest from reference TRBV7-3 and TRBJ2-1 gives the full variable domain: GAGVSQTPSNKVTEKGKYVELRCDPISGHTALYWYRQSLGQGPEFLIYFQGTGAADDSGLPNDRFFAVRPEGSVSTLKIQRTERGDSAVYLCASSPTSVDEQFFGPGTRLTVL.

The chain combines TRBV19 with TRBJ2-2; TRBD1 might be the D (6 bases). CDR1 and CDR2 from the germline V gene are LNHDA and SQIVND (reference sequence). V was cut by 4 bases and J by 7 bases, with 10 bases left in between. The CDR3 contains 13 residues. The CDR3 is CASSTGVGGELFF. CDR3 sequence (DNA): TGTGCCAGTAGTACAGGGGTTGGCGGGGAGCTGTTTTTT.

The chain links TRBV6-1 to TRBJ2-3; 9 nucleotides line up with TRBD1. Germline V gene sequence: CDR1 MNHNS, CDR2 SASEGT. The CDR3 loop spans 14 amino acids. V trimming: 5 bases; J trimming: 6 bases; junction bases outside the gene matches: 6. The CDR3 DNA reads TGTGCCAGCAGTCGGGACAGGGCATATGATACGCAGTATTTT. It encodes CASSRDRAYDTQYF.

The chain recombines TRBV5-1 with TRBJ2-6, with TRBD2 identical over 10 bases. This CDR3 has 18 residues. The germline gives CDR1 SGHRS, CDR2 YFSETQ. The V gene end was trimmed by 4 bases and the J gene end by 0 bases; junction bases not matched to a gene: 7. CDR3 region: CASSRLAGDSSGANVLTF. For the CDR3, the DNA is TGCGCCAGCAGCAGACTAGCGGGTGACAGCTCTGGGGCCAACGTCCTGACTTTC.

The chain carries TRBV21-1 and TRBJ1-2; the D segment call TRBD1 is taken from the table without a DNA check. TRBV21-1 is an annotated pseudogene. This CDR3 has 14 amino acids. The CDR3 bases are TGTGCCAGCAGCAAAAAGCCCTCAGGGGCTGGCTACACCTTC. This sequence encodes CASSKKPSGAGYTF.

This clone was found a few times. The J gene is TRBJ2-3, the V gene TRBV19, with 8 positions matching TRBD1. Trimming cost V 10 bases and J 2 bases; bases outside gene matches: 8. The CDR3 contains 14 residues. In germline, CDR1 is LNHDA, CDR2 SQIVND (reference sequence). The CDR3 reads CATSQGGNTDTQYF. Here the CDR3 DNA reads TGTGCCACCTCACAGGGGGGCAACACAGATACGCAGTATTTT.

The V and J genes are TRBV21-1 and TRBJ2-1; the table assigns TRBD2, which was not confirmed against the DNA. TRBV21-1 is shown as a pseudogene. The CDR3 contains 13 residues. The CDR3 spells CASSKVQLNEQFF. The CDR3, as DNA: TGTGCCAGCAGCAAAGTGCAACTCAATGAGCAGTTCTTC.

There are a few counts of this clone. The chain recombines TRBV6-5 with TRBJ2-2; 12 bases align to TRBD2. This CDR3 contains 15 residues. Germline CDR1 reads MNHEY; CDR2 reads SVGAGI. Germline trimming cut 6 bases from V and 4 bases from J; bases unmatched to any gene: 3. For the CDR3, the DNA is TGTGCCAGCAGAGCGACTAGCGGGAGCACCGGGGAGCTGTTTTTT. This encodes CASRATSGSTGELFF.

The sample holds one count of this clone. The chain employs TRBV28 and TRBJ1-1; D not resolved. Trimming removed 3 bases at V and 0 bases at J, with 5 bases between. Germline assignment: CDR1 MDHEN and CDR2 SYDVKM. The CDR3 is 13 residues long. The CDR3 reads CASSFRLNTEAFF. The CDR3 nucleotides read TGTGCCAGCAGTTTTCGTCTGAACACTGAAGCTTTCTTT.

The chain is built from TRBV5-1 and TRBJ2-1; the match to TRBD1 covers 7 bases. Looked up from germline, CDR1 is SGHRS and CDR2 is YFSETQ. Germline trimming cut 4 bases from V and 5 bases from J; bases unmatched to any gene: 9. This CDR3 has 15 amino acids. DNA of the CDR3: TGCGCCAGCAGCCGGGACAGAACTTACGACAATGAGCAGTTCTTC. It codes for CASSRDRTYDNEQFF.

This chain joins TRBV6-1 and TRBJ2-7, with D tentatively TRBD2 (6 bases). The V and J ends lost 7 bases and 0 bases respectively, with 16 bases between them. This CDR3 has 15 residues. The germline gives CDR1 MNHNS, CDR2 SASEGT. The CDR3 is CASTMGPTSSYEQYF. The DNA for the CDR3 is TGTGCCAGCACCATGGGACCGACTAGCTCCTACGAGCAGTACTTC.

The V call is TRBV7-8, the J call TRBJ1-2; the D gene is possibly TRBD1 (6 bases). Trimming cost V 1 base and J 4 bases, with 16 bases left between them. The CDR3 is made up of 16 amino acids. Germline CDR1 SGHVS, CDR2 FQNEAQ. The CDR3 loop is CASSLDRTERGYGYTF. The DNA of the CDR3 is TGTGCCAGCAGCTTAGATCGGACAGAACGGGGCTATGGCTACACCTTC. Complete variable domain (other parts from reference TRBV7-8 and TRBJ1-2): GAGVSQSPRYKVAKRGQDVALRCDPISGHVSLFWYQQALGQGPEFLTYFQNEAQLDKSGLPSDRFFAERPEGSVSTLKIQRTQQEDSAVYLCASSLDRTERGYGYTFGSGTRLTVV.

The chain joins TRBV15 to TRBJ1-2, with D unresolved. CDR1 is LNHNV, CDR2 YYDKDF, per germline (reference sequence). V dropped 4 bases and J dropped 5 bases, with 17 bases sitting between them. The CDR3 loop spans 15 amino acids. CDR3 region: CATSIQRLREYGYTF. Written as DNA, the CDR3 is TGTGCCACCAGCATCCAAAGGCTGAGGGAGTATGGCTACACCTTC.

The gene calls are TRBV5-1 and TRBJ2-2, with a weak D call TRBD2 (6 bases). Trimming took 4 bases from V and 2 from J, leaving 9 bases between them. CDR1 and CDR2 from the germline V gene are SGHRS and YFSETQ. The CDR3 loop spans 14 amino acids. The chain's CDR3 is CASSGTVNTGELFF. DNA of the CDR3: TGCGCCAGCAGCGGGACTGTTAACACCGGGGAGCTGTTTTTT.

This sequence joins TRBV28 and TRBJ2-7; the match to TRBD1 covers 9 bases. V lost 3 bases to trimming and J lost 4 bases; unmatched junction nucleotides: 4. CDR3 length: 14 residues. Germline CDR1 reads MDHEN; CDR2 reads SYDVKM. The CDR3 DNA reads TGTGCCAGCAGTTTGGGGACAGGGAAGTACGAGCAGTACTTC. Protein: CASSLGTGKYEQYF.

The V and J genes are TRBV6-4 and TRBJ1-5; no definite D call. Germline V lookup: CDR1 MRHNA, CDR2 SNTAGT. This CDR3 has 17 residues. The V gene lost 5 bases and the J gene lost 0 bases, with 17 bases spanning the gap. CDR3: CASSPSPTGSSNQPQHF. The CDR3 DNA sequence: TGTGCCAGCAGTCCCTCGCCCACGGGATCTAGCAATCAGCCCCAGCATTTT.

This clone was seen a handful of times. The genes are TRBV10-3 and TRBJ2-7; weak D call: TRBD2 (5 bases). This CDR3 region has 14 residues. The V gene's germline CDR1 is ENHRY and CDR2 SYGVKD. V lost 0 bases, J lost 6 bases, and 12 bases lay in between. The DNA of the CDR3 is TGTGCCATCAGTGAGTCGGTGCCAGGAGGCGAGCAGTACTTC. It encodes CAISESVPGGEQYF.

V usage is TRBV7-9 and J usage is TRBJ2-1; D remains ambiguous. Germline CDR1 SEHNR, CDR2 FQNEAQ (reference sequence). Trimming cost V 5 bases and J 5 bases, with 7 bases left between them. The CDR3 is 12 amino acids. CDR3 residues: CASSLPHNEQFF. The CDR3 DNA reads as TGTGCCAGCAGCCTACCACACAATGAGCAGTTCTTC.

This chain connects TRBV6-1 to TRBJ1-2; D gene ambiguous. V was shortened by 3 bases and J by 2 bases, with 10 bases between the two germline ends. This CDR3 has 14 residues. Germline values: CDR1 MNHNS, CDR2 SASEGT. CDR3 coding DNA: TGTGCCAGCAGTGATCTGGCATACAACTATGGCTACACCTTC. The encoded protein is CASSDLAYNYGYTF.

V gene TRBV11-2 combines with J gene TRBJ2-2; D ambiguous. V was shortened by 5 bases and J by 7 bases, with 14 bases between the two germline ends. The germline gives CDR1 SGHAT, CDR2 FQNNGV. The CDR3 runs to 14 residues. CDR3 loop: CASSPRVFGGELFF. The CDR3 nucleotides read TGTGCCAGCAGCCCGAGAGTATTTGGCGGGGAGCTGTTTTTT.